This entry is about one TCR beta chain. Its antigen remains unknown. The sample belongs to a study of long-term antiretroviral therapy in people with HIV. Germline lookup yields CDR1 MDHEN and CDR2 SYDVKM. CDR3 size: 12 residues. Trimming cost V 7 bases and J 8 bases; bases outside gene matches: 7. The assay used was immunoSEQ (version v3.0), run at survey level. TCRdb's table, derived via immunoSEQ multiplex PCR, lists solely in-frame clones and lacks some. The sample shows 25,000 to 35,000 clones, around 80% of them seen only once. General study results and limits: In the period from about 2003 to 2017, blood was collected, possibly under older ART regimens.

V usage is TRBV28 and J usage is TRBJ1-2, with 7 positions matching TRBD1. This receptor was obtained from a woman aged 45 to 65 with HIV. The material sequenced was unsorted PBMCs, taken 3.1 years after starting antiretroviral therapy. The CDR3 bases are TGTGCCAGCACTCGGACAGGTGTAGGCTACACCTTC. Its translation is CASTRTGVGYTF.